This T cell receptor beta chain is from a study of blood T cell repertoires in COVID-19. Across the study: COVID-19 samples from acute and convalescent phases originated in the United States, Italy and Spain. PBMCs, B-cell-depleted T cells, or T cells provided the cDNA or gDNA that made up the material.

The repertoire was sequenced with immunoSEQ multiplex PCR; TCRdb's copy has only in-frame clones and lacks some. Found here are about 240,000 clones, approximately 85% of them singletons; the top ten hold about 4.4%. V dropped 3 bases and J dropped 10 bases, with 12 bases sitting between them. The CDR3 covers 12 residues. This receptor was obtained from a woman aged 70-85 years with acute or convalescent COVID-19. The chain employs TRBV12-3 or TRBV12-4 and TRBJ1-1; D may be TRBD1 (5 bases). The sample taken for sequencing was peripheral blood. DNA for the CDR3: TGTGCCAGCAGTTTGTACGGGAGGGGAGCTTTCTTT. It is translated as CASSLYGRGAFF.